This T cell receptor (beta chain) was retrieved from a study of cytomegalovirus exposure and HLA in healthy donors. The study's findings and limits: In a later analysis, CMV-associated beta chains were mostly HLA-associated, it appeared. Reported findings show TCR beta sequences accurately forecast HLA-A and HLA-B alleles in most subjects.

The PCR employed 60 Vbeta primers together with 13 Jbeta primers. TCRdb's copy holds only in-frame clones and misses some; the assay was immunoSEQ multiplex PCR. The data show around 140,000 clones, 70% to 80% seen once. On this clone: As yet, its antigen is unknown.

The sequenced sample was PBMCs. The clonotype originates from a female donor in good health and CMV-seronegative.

The CDR3 nucleotides read TGTGCCAGCAGCGAGACAGTGTACTATGGCAATGAGCAGTTCTTC. This sequence encodes CASSETVYYGNEQFF. The chain is built from TRBV9 and TRBJ2-1; TRBD1 might be the D (5 bases). The V and J ends lost 3 bases and 6 bases respectively, with 16 bases between them. The germline V gene encodes CDR1 SGDLS and CDR2 YYNGEE. The CDR3 runs 15 residues.